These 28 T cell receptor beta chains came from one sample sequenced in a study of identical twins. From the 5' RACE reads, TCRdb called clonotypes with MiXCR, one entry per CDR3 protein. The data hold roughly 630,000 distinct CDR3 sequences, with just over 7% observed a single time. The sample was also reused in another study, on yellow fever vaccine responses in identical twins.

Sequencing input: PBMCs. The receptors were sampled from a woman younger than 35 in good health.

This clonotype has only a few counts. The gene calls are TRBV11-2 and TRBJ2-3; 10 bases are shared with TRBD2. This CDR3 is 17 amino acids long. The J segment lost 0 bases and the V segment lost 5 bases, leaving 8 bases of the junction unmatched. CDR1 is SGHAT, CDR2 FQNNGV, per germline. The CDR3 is CASSPNPTSGSTDTQYF. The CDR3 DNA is TGTGCCAGCAGCCCCAATCCGACTAGCGGGAGCACAGATACGCAGTATTTT. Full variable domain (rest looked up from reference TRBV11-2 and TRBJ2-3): EAGVAQSPRYKIIEKRQSVAFWCNPISGHATLYWYQQILGQGPKLLIQFQNNGVVDDSQLPKDRFSAERLKGVDSTLKIQPAKLEDSAVYLCASSPNPTSGSTDTQYFGPGTRLTVL.

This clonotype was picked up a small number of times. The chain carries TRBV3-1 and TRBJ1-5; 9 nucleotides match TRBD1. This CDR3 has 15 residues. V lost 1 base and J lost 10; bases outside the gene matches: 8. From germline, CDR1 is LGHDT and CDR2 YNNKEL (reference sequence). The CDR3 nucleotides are TGTGCCAGCAGCCAAGGGACAGGGGTAGGGCACCCCCAGCATTTT. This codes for CASSQGTGVGHPQHF. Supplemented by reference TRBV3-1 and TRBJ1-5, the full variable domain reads DTAVSQTPKYLVTQMGNDKSIKCEQNLGHDTMYWYKQDSKKFLKIMFSYNNKELIINETVPNRFSPKSPDKAHLNLHINSLELGDSAVYFCASSQGTGVGHPQHFGDGTRLSIL.

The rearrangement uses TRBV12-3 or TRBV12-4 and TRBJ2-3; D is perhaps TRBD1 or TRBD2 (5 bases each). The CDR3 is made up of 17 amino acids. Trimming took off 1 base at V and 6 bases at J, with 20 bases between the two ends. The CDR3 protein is CASSLVSGRMSADTQYF. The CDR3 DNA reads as TGTGCCAGCAGTTTAGTGTCGGGGCGGATGTCGGCGGATACGCAGTATTTT.

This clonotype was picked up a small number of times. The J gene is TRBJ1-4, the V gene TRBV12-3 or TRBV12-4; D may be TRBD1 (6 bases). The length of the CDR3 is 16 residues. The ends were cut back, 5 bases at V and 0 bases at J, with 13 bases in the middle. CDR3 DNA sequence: TGTGCCAGCAGTCTCGACAGGAGCCCAACTAATGAAAAACTGTTTTTT. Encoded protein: CASSLDRSPTNEKLFF.

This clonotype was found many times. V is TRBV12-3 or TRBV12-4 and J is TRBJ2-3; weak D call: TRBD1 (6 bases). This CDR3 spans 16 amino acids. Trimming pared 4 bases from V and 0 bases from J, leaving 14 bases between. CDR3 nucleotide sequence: TGTGCCAGCAGTTCGTACAGGGAACAGAGCACAGATACGCAGTATTTT. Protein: CASSSYREQSTDTQYF.

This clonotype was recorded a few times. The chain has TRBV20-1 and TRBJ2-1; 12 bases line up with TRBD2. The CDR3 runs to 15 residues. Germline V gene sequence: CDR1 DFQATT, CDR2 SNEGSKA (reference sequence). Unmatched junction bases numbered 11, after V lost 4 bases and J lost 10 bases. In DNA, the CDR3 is TGCAGTGCTATAAACAGACTAGCGGGAGAGATAGAGCAGTTCTTC. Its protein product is CSAINRLAGEIEQFF.

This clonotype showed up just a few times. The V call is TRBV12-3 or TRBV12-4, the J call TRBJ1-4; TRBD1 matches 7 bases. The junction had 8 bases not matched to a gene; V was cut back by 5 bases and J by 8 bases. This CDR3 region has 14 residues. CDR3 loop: CASSQRTGAEKLFF. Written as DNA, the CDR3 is TGTGCCAGCAGTCAACGGACAGGAGCCGAAAAACTGTTTTTT.

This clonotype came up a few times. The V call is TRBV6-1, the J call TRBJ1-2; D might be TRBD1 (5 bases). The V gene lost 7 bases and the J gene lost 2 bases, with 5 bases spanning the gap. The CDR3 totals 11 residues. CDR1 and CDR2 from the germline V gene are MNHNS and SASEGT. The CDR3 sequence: CASTGNYGYTF. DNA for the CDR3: TGTGCCAGCACAGGGAACTATGGCTACACCTTC.

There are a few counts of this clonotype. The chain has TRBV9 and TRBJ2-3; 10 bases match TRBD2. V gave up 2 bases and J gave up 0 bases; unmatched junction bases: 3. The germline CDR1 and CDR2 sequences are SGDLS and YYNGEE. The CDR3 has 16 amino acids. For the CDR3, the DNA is TGTGCCAGCAGCGTTCTAGCGGGGGAGAGCACAGATACGCAGTATTTT. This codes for CASSVLAGESTDTQYF.

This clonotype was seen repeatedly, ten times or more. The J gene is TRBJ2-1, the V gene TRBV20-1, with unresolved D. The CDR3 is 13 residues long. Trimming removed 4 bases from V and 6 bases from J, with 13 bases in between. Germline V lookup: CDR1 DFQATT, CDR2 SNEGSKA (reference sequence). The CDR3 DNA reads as TGCAGTGCTACAGGTTCATTCCGCAATGAGCAGTTCTTC. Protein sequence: CSATGSFRNEQFF.

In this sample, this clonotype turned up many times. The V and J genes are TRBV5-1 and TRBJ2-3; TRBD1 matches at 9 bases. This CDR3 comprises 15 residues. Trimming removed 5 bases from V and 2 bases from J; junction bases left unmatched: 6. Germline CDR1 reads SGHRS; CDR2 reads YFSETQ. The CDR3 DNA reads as TGCGCCAGCAGTCGGGACAGGGCAAACACAGATACGCAGTATTTT. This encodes CASSRDRANTDTQYF.

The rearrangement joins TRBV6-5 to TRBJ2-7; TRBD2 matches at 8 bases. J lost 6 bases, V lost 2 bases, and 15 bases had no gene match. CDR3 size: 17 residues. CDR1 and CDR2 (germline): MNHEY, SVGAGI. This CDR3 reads CASSYPRDNSGSVEQYF. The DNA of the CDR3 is TGTGCCAGCAGTTACCCCAGAGATAACAGCGGGAGTGTCGAGCAGTACTTC.

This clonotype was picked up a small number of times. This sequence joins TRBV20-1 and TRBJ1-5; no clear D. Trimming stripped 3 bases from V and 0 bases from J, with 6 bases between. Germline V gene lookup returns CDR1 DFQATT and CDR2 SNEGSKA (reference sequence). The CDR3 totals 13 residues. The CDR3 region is CSASRNSNQPQHF. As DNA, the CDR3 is TGCAGTGCTAGTCGTAATAGCAATCAGCCCCAGCATTTT.

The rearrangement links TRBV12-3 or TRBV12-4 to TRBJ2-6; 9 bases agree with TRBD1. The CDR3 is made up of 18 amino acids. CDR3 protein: CTRSRGQGRASGANVLTF. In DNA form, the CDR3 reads TGTACCCGCAGCCGCGGACAGGGGAGAGCGTCTGGGGCCAACGTCCTGACTTTC.

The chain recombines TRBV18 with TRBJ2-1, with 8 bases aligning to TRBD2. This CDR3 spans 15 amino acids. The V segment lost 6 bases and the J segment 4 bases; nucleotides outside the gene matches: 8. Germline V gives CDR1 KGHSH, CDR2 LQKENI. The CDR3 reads CASSPSQREYNEQFF. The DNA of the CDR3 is TGTGCCAGCTCCCCCTCTCAGCGGGAGTACAATGAGCAGTTCTTC.

The DNA for the CDR3 is TGTGCCAGCAGCTTAGTGTCGGGACAGGGGAACAATGAGCAGTTCTTC. It codes for CASSLVSGQGNNEQFF. V is TRBV7-3 and J is TRBJ2-1, with 10 bases matching TRBD1. Germline assignment: CDR1 SGHTA and CDR2 FQGTGA. This CDR3 contains 16 residues. The junction had 6 bases not matched to a gene; V was cut back by 2 bases and J by 5 bases.

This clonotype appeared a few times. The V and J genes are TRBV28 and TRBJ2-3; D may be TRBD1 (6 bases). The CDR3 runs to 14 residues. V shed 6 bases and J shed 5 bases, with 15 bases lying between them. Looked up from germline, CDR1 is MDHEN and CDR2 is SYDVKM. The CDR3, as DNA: TGTGCCAGCAGGGGGGCAGCCCACAAAGATACGCAGTATTTT. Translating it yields CASRGAAHKDTQYF.

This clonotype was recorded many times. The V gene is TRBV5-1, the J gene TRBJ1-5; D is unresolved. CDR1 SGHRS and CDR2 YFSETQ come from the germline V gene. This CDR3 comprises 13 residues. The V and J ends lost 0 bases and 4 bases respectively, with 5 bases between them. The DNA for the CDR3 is TGCGCCAGCAGCTTGGATACAAATCAGCCCCAGCATTTT. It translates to CASSLDTNQPQHF.

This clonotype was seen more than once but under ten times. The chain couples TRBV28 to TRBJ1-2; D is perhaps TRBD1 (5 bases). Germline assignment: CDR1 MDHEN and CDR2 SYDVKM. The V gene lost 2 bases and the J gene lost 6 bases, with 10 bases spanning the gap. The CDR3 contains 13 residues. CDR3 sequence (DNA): TGTGCCAGCAGTTTAGTACAGGTGGATGGCTACACCTTC. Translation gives CASSLVQVDGYTF.

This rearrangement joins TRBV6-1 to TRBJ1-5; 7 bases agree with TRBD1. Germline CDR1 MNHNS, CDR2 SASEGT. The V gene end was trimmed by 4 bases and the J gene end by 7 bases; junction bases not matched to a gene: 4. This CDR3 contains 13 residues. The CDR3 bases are TGTGCCAGCAGTGTGACAGGGTTACAGCCCCAGCATTTT. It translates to CASSVTGLQPQHF.

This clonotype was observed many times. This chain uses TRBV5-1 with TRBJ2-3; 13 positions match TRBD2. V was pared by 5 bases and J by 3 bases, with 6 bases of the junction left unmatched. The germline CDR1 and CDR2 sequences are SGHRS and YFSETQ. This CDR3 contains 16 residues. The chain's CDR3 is CASSSPGLAGTDTQYF. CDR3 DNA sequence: TGCGCCAGCAGTTCCCCGGGACTAGCGGGAACAGATACGCAGTATTTT.

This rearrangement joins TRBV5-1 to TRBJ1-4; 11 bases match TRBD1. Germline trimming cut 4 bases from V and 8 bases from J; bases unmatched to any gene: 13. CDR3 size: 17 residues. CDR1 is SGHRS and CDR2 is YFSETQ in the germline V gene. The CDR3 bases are TGCGCCAGCAGCCCAACCCATCCGGGACAGGGGGTAGAAAAACTGTTTTTT. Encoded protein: CASSPTHPGQGVEKLFF.

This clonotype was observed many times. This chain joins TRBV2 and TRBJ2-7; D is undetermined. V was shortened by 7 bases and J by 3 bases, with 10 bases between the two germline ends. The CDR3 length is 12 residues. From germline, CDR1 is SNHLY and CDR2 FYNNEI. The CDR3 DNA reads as TGTGCCAGCAACTTGGGTAGCTACGAGCAGTACTTC. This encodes CASNLGSYEQYF.

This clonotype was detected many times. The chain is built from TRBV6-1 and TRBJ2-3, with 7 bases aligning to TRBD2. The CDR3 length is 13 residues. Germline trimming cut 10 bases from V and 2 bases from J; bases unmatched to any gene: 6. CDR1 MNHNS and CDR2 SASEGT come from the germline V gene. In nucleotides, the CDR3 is TGTGCCATACAGCGGGACCACACAGATACGCAGTATTTT. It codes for CAIQRDHTDTQYF.

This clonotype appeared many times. The CDR3 coding sequence is TGTGCCACCAGCAGAGATGGCGGGGGGACAGATACGCAGTATTTT. Protein sequence: CATSRDGGGTDTQYF. The chain carries TRBV15 and TRBJ2-3; 8 positions agree with TRBD2. With 0 bases clipped from V and 3 bases from J, the junction kept 2 bases outside the gene matches. The CDR3 length is 15 residues. Germline CDR1 LNHNV, CDR2 YYDKDF (reference sequence). The variable domain in full, completed from reference TRBV15 and TRBJ2-3, reads DAMVIQNPRYQVTQFGKPVTLSCSQTLNHNVMYWYQQKSSQAPKLLFHYYDKDFNNEADTPDNFQSRRPNTSFCFLDIRSPGLGDTAMYLCATSRDGGGTDTQYFGPGTRLTVL.

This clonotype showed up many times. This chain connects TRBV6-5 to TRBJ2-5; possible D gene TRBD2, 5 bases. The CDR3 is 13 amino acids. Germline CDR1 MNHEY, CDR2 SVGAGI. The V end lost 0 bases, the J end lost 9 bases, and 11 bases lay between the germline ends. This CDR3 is CASSYSSAGAQYF. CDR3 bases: TGTGCCAGCAGTTACTCCTCGGCCGGGGCCCAGTACTTC.

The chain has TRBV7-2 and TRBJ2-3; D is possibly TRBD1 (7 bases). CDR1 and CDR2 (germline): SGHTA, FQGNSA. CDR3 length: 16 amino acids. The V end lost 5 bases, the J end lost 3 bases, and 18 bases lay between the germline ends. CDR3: CASSRGGGKQTDTQYF. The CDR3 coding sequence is TGTGCCAGCAGCCGAGGGGGCGGGAAGCAAACAGATACGCAGTATTTT.

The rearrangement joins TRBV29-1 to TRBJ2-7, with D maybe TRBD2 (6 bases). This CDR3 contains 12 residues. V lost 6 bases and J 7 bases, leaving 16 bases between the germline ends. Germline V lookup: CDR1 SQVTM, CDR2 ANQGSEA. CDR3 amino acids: CSVSRGSQEQYF. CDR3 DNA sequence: TGCAGCGTCAGTCGGGGGAGTCAGGAGCAGTACTTC.